This section outlines one TCR beta chain sequence together with its context. Original processing notes: Researchers report that nucleated cell counts were estimated from reference gene primer amplification. The repertoire was sequenced with immunoSEQ multiplex PCR; TCRdb's copy has only in-frame clones and lacks some. The DNA gave D and trimming, while V, J and clone size come from that table. The table records around 220,000 clones, almost 90% of them present only once. This sample stems from a study of blood T cell repertoires in COVID-19. The receptor was isolated from a woman aged 45-59 years with acute COVID-19. The sequenced sample was PBMCs or T cells enriched from blood (not recorded which).

CDR3 sequence reads: CASSVSRGRTSGRTDTQYF. CDR3 DNA sequence: TGTGCCAGCAGCGTTTCCAGGGGAAGAACTAGCGGGAGGACAGATACGCAGTATTTT. The chain combines TRBV9 with TRBJ2-3, with 12 bases that match TRBD2. The germline gives CDR1 SGDLS, CDR2 YYNGEE. Trimming at V came to 2 bases and at J to 3 bases, leaving 13 bases not matched to a gene. This CDR3 is 19 amino acids long. The complete variable domain, with remaining parts taken from reference TRBV9 and TRBJ2-3, reads DSGVTQTPKHLITATGQRVTLRCSPRSGDLSVYWYQQSLDQGLQFLIQYYNGEERAKGNILERFSAQQFPDLHSELNLSSLELGDSALYFCASSVSRGRTSGRTDTQYFGPGTRLTVL.